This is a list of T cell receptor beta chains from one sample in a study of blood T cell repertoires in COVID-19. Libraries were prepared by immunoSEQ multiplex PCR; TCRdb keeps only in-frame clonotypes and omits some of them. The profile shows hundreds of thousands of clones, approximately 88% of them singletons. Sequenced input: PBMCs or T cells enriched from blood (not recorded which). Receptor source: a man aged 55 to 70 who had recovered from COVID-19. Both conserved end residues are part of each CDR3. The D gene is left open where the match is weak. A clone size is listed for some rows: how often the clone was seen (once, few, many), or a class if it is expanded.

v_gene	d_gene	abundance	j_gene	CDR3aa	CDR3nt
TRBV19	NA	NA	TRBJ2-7	CASSRDHYEQYF	TGTGCCAGTAGTAGAGACCACTACGAGCAGTACTTC
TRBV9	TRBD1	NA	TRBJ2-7	CASSAVGQSYEQYF	TGTGCCAGCAGCGCTGTGGGACAGTCCTACGAGCAGTACTTC
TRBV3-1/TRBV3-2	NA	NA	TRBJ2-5	CASSPFWSGSPETQYF	TGTGCCAGCAGCCCCTTTTGGAGCGGGTCGCCGGAGACCCAGTACTTC
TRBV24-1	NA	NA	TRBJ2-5	CATSDPSGDKETQYF	TGTGCCACCAGTGACCCAAGCGGGGACAAAGAGACCCAGTACTTC
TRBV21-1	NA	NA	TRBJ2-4	CASSYTDGSLKNIQYF	TGTGCCAGCAGCTACACCGACGGGAGTTTAAAAAACATTCAGTACTTC
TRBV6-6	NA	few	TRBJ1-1	CASSKLNTEAFF	TGTGCCAGCAGCAAGCTAAACACTGAAGCTTTCTTT
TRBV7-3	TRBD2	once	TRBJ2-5	CASRSGLAGEAETQYF	TGTGCCAGCAGATCCGGACTAGCGGGAGAAGCAGAGACCCAGTACTTC
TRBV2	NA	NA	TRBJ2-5	CASSRGQEETQYF	TGTGCCAGCAGCCGTGGGCAGGAAGAGACCCAGTACTTC
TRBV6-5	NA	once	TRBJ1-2	CASSYSRGVGGYTF	TGTGCCAGCAGTTACTCTCGGGGAGTAGGGGGCTACACCTTC
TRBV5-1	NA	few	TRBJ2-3	CASSLGPRSSTDTQYF	TGCGCCAGCAGCTTGGGCCCCCGGTCCAGCACAGATACGCAGTATTTT
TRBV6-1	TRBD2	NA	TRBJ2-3	CASSEGQGGDTQYF	TGTGCCAGCAGTGAAGGGCAGGGAGGGGATACGCAGTATTTT
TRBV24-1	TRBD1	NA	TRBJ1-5	CATSDQKTGSNQPQHF	TGTGCCACCAGTGATCAGAAGACAGGGTCCAATCAGCCCCAGCATTTT
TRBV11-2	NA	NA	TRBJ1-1	CASSLRTDTEAFF	TGTGCCAGCAGCCTCCGGACAGACACTGAAGCTTTCTTT
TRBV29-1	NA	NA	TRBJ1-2	CSVGSGVYGYTF	TGCAGCGTGGGGTCCGGGGTCTATGGCTACACCTTC
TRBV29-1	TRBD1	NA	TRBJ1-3	CSVEDRANSGNTIYF	TGCAGCGTTGAGGACAGGGCAAACTCTGGAAACACCATATATTTT
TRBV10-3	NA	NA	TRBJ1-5	CAISGETNQPQHF	TGTGCCATCAGTGGCGAAACCAATCAGCCCCAGCATTTT
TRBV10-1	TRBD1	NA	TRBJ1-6	CASSDPRTGRSSYNSPLHF	TGCGCCAGCAGTGACCCCAGGACAGGGAGGAGCTCCTATAATTCACCCCTCCACTTT
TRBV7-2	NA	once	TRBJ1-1	CASSPQTDTEAFF	TGTGCCAGCAGCCCGCAGACAGACACTGAAGCTTTCTTT
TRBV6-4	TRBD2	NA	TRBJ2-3	CASSDLAGETDTQYF	TGTGCCAGCAGTGACCTAGCGGGAGAAACAGATACGCAGTATTTT
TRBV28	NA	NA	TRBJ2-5	CASSSGGTANVGTQYF	TGTGCCAGCAGTTCAGGGGGGACGGCTAATGTGGGGACCCAGTACTTC
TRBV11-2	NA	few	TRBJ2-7	CASSSSSYEQYF	TGTGCCAGCAGCTCTAGCTCCTACGAGCAGTACTTC
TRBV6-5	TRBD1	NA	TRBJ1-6	CASSSDRGWDSPLHF	TGTGCCAGCAGCAGCGACAGGGGGTGGGATTCACCCCTCCACTTT
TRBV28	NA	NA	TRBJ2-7	CASSLGRVKNEQYF	TGTGCCAGCAGTTTAGGCAGGGTGAAGAACGAGCAGTACTTC
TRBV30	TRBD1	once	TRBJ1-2	CARNNRGGLGYTF	TGTGCCCGGAATAACAGGGGTGGTCTTGGCTACACCTTC
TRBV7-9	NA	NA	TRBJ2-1	CASSPRQYLYNEQFF	TGTGCCAGCAGCCCCCGACAGTACCTCTACAATGAGCAGTTCTTC
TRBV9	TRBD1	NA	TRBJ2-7	CASSPRDRLGEQYF	TGTGCCAGCAGCCCTCGGGACAGGCTAGGCGAGCAGTACTTC
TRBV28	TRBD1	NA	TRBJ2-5	CASSSGGGWGTGSQETQYF	TGTGCCAGCAGTTCAGGAGGGGGTTGGGGGACAGGGTCACAAGAGACCCAGTACTTC
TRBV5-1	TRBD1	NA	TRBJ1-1	CASSYRDRGLNTEAFF	TGCGCCAGCAGCTATAGGGACAGGGGGCTGAACACTGAAGCTTTCTTT
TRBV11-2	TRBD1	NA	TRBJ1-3	CASSLPGQGAMAGNTIYF	TGTGCCAGCAGCCTCCCGGGACAGGGGGCGATGGCTGGAAACACCATATATTTT
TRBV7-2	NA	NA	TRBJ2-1	CASSLVLRNEQFF	TGTGCCAGCAGCTTAGTTTTGAGGAATGAGCAGTTCTTC